Listed below are T cell receptor beta chains from one sample, sequenced in a study of long-term antiretroviral therapy in people with HIV. Sequencing was performed with immunoSEQ multiplex PCR; in TCRdb, only in-frame clones are kept and a portion is missing. In the table there are some 38,000 clones, roughly 80% of which are singletons. Sequences were derived from unsorted PBMCs, sampled 1.5 years after starting antiretroviral therapy. These receptors were obtained from a man between 18 and 35 years old with HIV. The CDR3 runs from the conserved cysteine through the conserved F or W. D genes are given only for firm matches. Clone size is not always given. Where it is, it says once, few, many or a class for expanded clones.

-,TRBV29-1,-,TRBJ2-1,TGCAGCGGTCAAGCAGCCTACAATGAGCAGTTCTTC,CSGQAAYNEQFF
TRBD2,TRBV5-6,-,TRBJ2-7,TGTGCCAGCAGCTTGGGGCTAGCGGGAGGCTCCTCCTACGAGCAGTACTTC,CASSLGLAGGSSYEQYF
TRBD1,TRBV28,once,TRBJ1-2,TGTGCCAGCAGTTCCCACGGGACAGGGGGGGCGAACTATGGCTACACCTTC,CASSSHGTGGANYGYTF
-,TRBV19,-,TRBJ2-3,TGTGCCAGTAGTGAGGAACTTAGGCTGACAGATACGCAGTATTTT,CASSEELRLTDTQYF
-,TRBV19,-,TRBJ1-5,TGTGCCAGTAGTCCGATAAGGAGCAGCAATCAGCCCCAGCATTTT,CASSPIRSSNQPQHF
TRBD1,TRBV5-4,-,TRBJ1-2,TGTGCCAGCAGCAGCCCGGGACAGCACTATGGCTACACCTTC,CASSSPGQHYGYTF
-,TRBV20-1,-,TRBJ2-1,TGCAGTGCTACCGGGACGTTAGAGCAGTTCTTC,CSATGTLEQFF
-,TRBV11-2,-,TRBJ1-5,TGTGCCAGCAGCCCTCAGGGTTGGGGCAATCAGCCCCAGCATTTT,CASSPQGWGNQPQHF
TRBD1,TRBV4-1,-,TRBJ1-4,TGCGCCAGCAGCCAAAGACAGGGAGTTAATGAAAAACTGTTTTTT,CASSQRQGVNEKLFF
-,TRBV10-2,-,TRBJ2-2,TGCGCCAGTGCCTGGGGTACCGGGGAGCTGTTTTTT,CASAWGTGELFF
-,TRBV28,-,TRBJ2-1,TGTGCCAGCAGTTTAAGGGACCTTACCAATAATGAGCAGTTCTTC,CASSLRDLTNNEQFF
TRBD1,TRBV9,-,TRBJ1-4,TGTGCCAGCAGCGCTCATCTTGGACAGGGCGCTGGAAAACTGTTTTTT,CASSAHLGQGAGKLFF
-,TRBV7-8,-,TRBJ1-4,TGTGCCAGCAGCTTAGCGCTGGACAGTCGAGAAAAACTGTTTTTT,CASSLALDSREKLFF
-,TRBV5-1,-,TRBJ1-2,TGCGCCAGCAGCTTGGCACCCCTGGGACACTATGGCTACACCTTC,CASSLAPLGHYGYTF
-,TRBV19,-,TRBJ2-1,TGTGCCAGTAGTATCGAGGGAATGAAAAATGAGCAGTTCTTC,CASSIEGMKNEQFF
-,TRBV11-1,-,TRBJ1-2,TGTGCCAGCAGTGAGCCGCAGGGTACGGGAGGCTACACCTTC,CASSEPQGTGGYTF